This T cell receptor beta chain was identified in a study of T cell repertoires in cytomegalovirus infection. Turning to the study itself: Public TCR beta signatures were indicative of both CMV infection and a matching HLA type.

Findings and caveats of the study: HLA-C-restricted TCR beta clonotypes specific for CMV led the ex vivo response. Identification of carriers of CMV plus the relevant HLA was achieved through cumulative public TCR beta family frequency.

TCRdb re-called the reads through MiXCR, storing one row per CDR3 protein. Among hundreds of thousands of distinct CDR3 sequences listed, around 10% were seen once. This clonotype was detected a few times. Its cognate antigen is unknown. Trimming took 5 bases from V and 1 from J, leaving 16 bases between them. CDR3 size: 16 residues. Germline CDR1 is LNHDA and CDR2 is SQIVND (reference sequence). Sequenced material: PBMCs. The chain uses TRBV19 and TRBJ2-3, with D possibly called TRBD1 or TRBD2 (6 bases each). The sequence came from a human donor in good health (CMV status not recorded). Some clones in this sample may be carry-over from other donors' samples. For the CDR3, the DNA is TGTGCCAGTAGTTTACAGGGAGGTCGGCGCACAGATACGCAGTATTTT. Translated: CASSLQGGRRTDTQYF.